These 27 T cell receptor beta chains originate from one sample sequenced in a study of Ad26.COV2.S vaccination and SARS-CoV-2 variants. The treatment is: 15 to 20 received Ad26.COV2.S at low or high dose, single or two shots; several received placebo; per-sample allocation not given. It was on day 63 after the first vaccine or placebo injection that samples were taken. Measured with immunoSEQ multiplex PCR; TCRdb has only the in-frame clones, and not every one. Counted here are 380,000 or so clones, about 88% occurring once; the ten biggest clones make up around 6.1%. The sequenced sample was peripheral blood, obtained in a trial of Ad26.COV2.S vaccine versus placebo. Receptors were obtained from a person between 18 and 65 years old who received the Ad26.COV2.S COVID-19 vaccine or a placebo.

V usage is TRBV18 and J usage is TRBJ2-7; TRBD2 aligns across 12 bases. The CDR3 contains 15 residues. The V segment lost 2 bases and the J segment 2 bases; nucleotides outside the gene matches: 1. Per the germline V gene, CDR1 is KGHSH and CDR2 is LQKENI. Written as DNA, the CDR3 is TGTGCCAGCTCACCAAGGACTAGCGGGACCTACGAGCAGTACTTC. Encoded protein: CASSPRTSGTYEQYF.

The sample holds one count of this clone. The rearrangement joins TRBV7-2 to TRBJ1-2; unclear D gene. Germline values: CDR1 SGHTA, CDR2 FQGNSA. This CDR3 has 15 residues. V lost 5 bases to trimming and J lost 2 bases, with 15 bases between them. This chain's CDR3 is CASSPGESLNYGYTF. The CDR3 DNA is TGTGCCAGCAGCCCCGGGGAGTCACTCAACTATGGCTACACCTTC.

Concerning this clone: One end of the junction fails to match germline, which may point to a read error. This chain connects TRBV18 to TRBJ1-1; D gene unclear. The germline V gene has CDR1 KGHSH and CDR2 LQKENI. The CDR3 covers 14 residues. For the CDR3, the DNA is TGTGCCAGCTCTCCACCGCCTCCAGGACTCGAAGCTTTCTTT. Translation gives CASSPPPPGLEAFF.

This clone was detected only a few times. The chain is built from TRBV3-1 (or the pseudogene TRBV3-2) and TRBJ2-7; no firm D call. The CDR3 is 11 amino acids. V shed 1 base and J shed 5 bases, with 3 bases lying between them. Per the germline V gene, CDR1 is LGHDT and CDR2 is YNNKEL (reference sequence). The CDR3 nucleotides are TGTGCCAGCAGCCAAGCTCACGAGCAGTACTTC. This encodes CASSQAHEQYF.

V usage is TRBV27 and J usage is TRBJ1-2; D is perhaps TRBD1 (6 bases). This CDR3 region has 15 residues. V lost 5 bases to trimming and J lost 5 bases, with 18 bases between them. Germline V gives CDR1 MNHEY, CDR2 SMNVEV (reference sequence). DNA for the CDR3: TGTGCCAGCAGTATCACAAGGACAGCCCTTTATGGCTACACCTTC. It translates to CASSITRTALYGYTF.

The CDR3 region is CASSLGVGDTDTQYF. The CDR3 coding sequence is TGCGCCAGCAGCTTGGGGGTGGGGGACACAGATACGCAGTATTTT. The rearrangement joins TRBV5-1 to TRBJ2-3, with D perhaps assigned TRBD1 or TRBD2 (5 bases each). The ends were cut back, 0 bases at V and 2 bases at J, with 10 bases in the middle. The germline V gene encodes CDR1 SGHRS and CDR2 YFSETQ. The CDR3 covers 15 residues.

The chain has TRBV20-1 and TRBJ1-5; perhaps TRBD1 as D (6 bases). The V and J ends lost 3 bases and 6 bases respectively, with 12 bases between them. The CDR3 is 13 amino acids. Germline V gives CDR1 DFQATT, CDR2 SNEGSKA (reference sequence). The CDR3 sequence is CSASRGVGQPQHF. CDR3 sequence (DNA): TGCAGTGCTAGTAGGGGGGTTGGTCAGCCCCAGCATTTT.

The chain recombines TRBV6-5 with TRBJ2-7; D is ambiguous. The CDR3 loop spans 11 amino acids. V was clipped by 5 bases and J by 7 bases, with 9 bases between them. Germline values: CDR1 MNHEY, CDR2 SVGAGI. CDR3 protein: CASSRAGEQYF. The CDR3 region has the DNA TGTGCCAGCAGTAGAGCCGGGGAGCAGTACTTC.

The chain employs TRBV15 and TRBJ1-2, with unresolved D. V shed 0 bases and J shed 0 bases, with 8 bases lying between them. This CDR3 has 15 residues. The germline CDR1 and CDR2 sequences are LNHNV and YYDKDF (reference sequence). CDR3 loop: CATSRDTTANYGYTF. CDR3 coding DNA: TGTGCCACCAGCAGAGACACAACCGCTAACTATGGCTACACCTTC.

V gene TRBV14 combines with J gene TRBJ2-5; 13 nucleotides align to TRBD2. After removal of 3 bases from V and 0 bases from J, the junction contained 4 bases not matched to a gene. The CDR3 consists of 17 residues. CDR1 SGHDN and CDR2 FVKESK come from the germline V gene. Here the CDR3 reads CASSQGLAGIDQETQYF. In DNA, the CDR3 is TGTGCCAGCAGCCAGGGACTAGCGGGAATAGACCAAGAGACCCAGTACTTC.

The rearrangement joins TRBV5-4 to TRBJ2-7; 8 nucleotides align to TRBD1. This CDR3 comprises 14 residues. The ends lost 4 bases at V and 3 bases at J; junction bases unmatched: 6. CDR1 and CDR2 from the germline V gene are SGHNT and YYREEE (reference sequence). This CDR3 is CASSLTGESYEQYF. CDR3 sequence (DNA): TGTGCCAGCAGCCTGACAGGGGAAAGCTACGAGCAGTACTTC.

The chain uses TRBV6-2 or TRBV6-3 and TRBJ1-2; TRBD1 aligns across 8 bases. The J segment lost 10 bases and the V segment lost 2 bases, leaving 12 bases of the junction unmatched. Per germline, CDR1 MNHEY and CDR2 SVGEGT. The CDR3 is 15 amino acids. The CDR3 is CASSYTTGQEELYTF. The CDR3 bases are TGTGCCAGCAGTTACACGACGGGACAGGAAGAACTCTACACCTTC.

The V and J genes are TRBV10-3 and TRBJ1-3; D is ambiguous. The V end was cut by 5 bases, the J end by 0 bases, with 2 bases between. Germline V gives CDR1 ENHRY, CDR2 SYGVKD. CDR3 size: 12 residues. As DNA, the CDR3 is TGTGCCATCAGTATCTCTGGAAACACCATATATTTT. Translated: CAISISGNTIYF.

The rearrangement links TRBV29-1 to TRBJ2-7; 8 positions agree with TRBD1. Germline values: CDR1 SQVTM, CDR2 ANQGSEA. V lost 6 bases and J lost 3; bases outside the gene matches: 7. The CDR3 contains 13 residues. The CDR3, as DNA: TGCAGCGTCCCCGGGACAGGACTCTACGAGCAGTACTTC. This translates into CSVPGTGLYEQYF.

The V call is TRBV30, the J call TRBJ2-3; no reliable D call. This CDR3 region has 13 residues. The germline V and J ends were trimmed by 2 bases and 0 bases, with 6 bases remaining between them. CDR1 GTSNPN and CDR2 SVGIG come from the germline V gene (reference sequence). The CDR3: CAWSKDSTDTQYF. CDR3 nucleotides: TGTGCCTGGAGTAAAGACAGCACAGATACGCAGTATTTT.

The V call is TRBV7-3, the J call TRBJ2-1, with TRBD1 as a possible D gene (6 bases). Looked up from germline, CDR1 is SGHTA and CDR2 is FQGTGA. The CDR3 extends over 16 amino acids. Deletions cut 5 bases from V and 12 bases from J, with 26 bases between. Here the CDR3 DNA reads TGTGCCAGCAGCCTTACTCCTCCTCAGACAGGTTCGGGGCAGTTCTTC. Translation gives CASSLTPPQTGSGQFF.

The chain employs TRBV27 and TRBJ1-1; D uncertain. The CDR3 has 17 residues. Germline V gene lookup returns CDR1 MNHEY and CDR2 SMNVEV (reference sequence). The V end was cut by 4 bases, the J end by 4 bases, with 22 bases between. CDR3 region: CASSYGRLGPSGTEAFF. CDR3 bases: TGTGCCAGCAGTTACGGCAGGCTCGGACCTTCTGGCACTGAAGCTTTCTTT.

The J gene is TRBJ2-3, the V gene TRBV5-4, with 10 bases matching TRBD2. Germline CDR1 SGHNT, CDR2 YYREEE (reference sequence). The CDR3 has 16 amino acids. V lost 6 bases to trimming and J lost 2 bases; unmatched junction nucleotides: 9. The CDR3 here is CASKSSGGRFTDTQYF. CDR3 bases: TGTGCCAGCAAGAGTAGCGGGGGGCGTTTCACAGATACGCAGTATTTT.

This rearrangement joins TRBV18 to TRBJ2-1; TRBD2 is a possible D gene (6 bases). Per the germline V gene, CDR1 is KGHSH and CDR2 is LQKENI. This CDR3 spans 15 amino acids. Trimming took 0 bases from V and 0 from J, leaving 6 bases between them. CDR3: CASSPPEGSYNEQFF. The CDR3 coding sequence is TGTGCCAGCTCACCACCGGAGGGCTCCTACAATGAGCAGTTCTTC.

The V and J genes are TRBV5-1 and TRBJ2-2, with D possibly being TRBD2 (5 bases). V lost 0 bases, J lost 2 bases, and 8 bases lay in between. The CDR3 is made up of 15 amino acids. Germline V gives CDR1 SGHRS, CDR2 YFSETQ. The CDR3 is CASSLGLTNTGELFF. The CDR3 region has the DNA TGCGCCAGCAGCTTGGGACTAACAAACACCGGGGAGCTGTTTTTT.

V and J are TRBV7-9 and TRBJ2-1; no definite D call. The V gene's germline CDR1 is SEHNR and CDR2 FQNEAQ (reference sequence). Trimming shortened V by 6 bases and J by 0 bases, and 12 bases separated the two germline ends. CDR3 length: 15 amino acids. The CDR3 loop reads CASSRTGVSYNEQFF. DNA for the CDR3: TGTGCCAGCAGTCGTACTGGAGTCTCCTACAATGAGCAGTTCTTC.

The CDR3 loop is CASSSVGWGTGELFF. The DNA for the CDR3 is TGTGCCAGCAGCTCCGTTGGCTGGGGCACCGGGGAGCTGTTTTTT. This chain connects TRBV11-2 to TRBJ2-2; no firm D call. The CDR3 extends over 15 amino acids. Trimming took 4 bases from V and 4 from J, leaving 13 bases between them. Per the germline V gene, CDR1 is SGHAT and CDR2 is FQNNGV. The whole variable domain, remainder taken from reference TRBV11-2 and TRBJ2-2, is EAGVAQSPRYKIIEKRQSVAFWCNPISGHATLYWYQQILGQGPKLLIQFQNNGVVDDSQLPKDRFSAERLKGVDSTLKIQPAKLEDSAVYLCASSSVGWGTGELFFGEGSRLTVL.

This chain uses TRBV2 with TRBJ2-1; maybe TRBD2 (5 bases). Trimming shortened V by 6 bases and J by 3 bases, and 9 bases separated the two germline ends. Germline values: CDR1 SNHLY, CDR2 FYNNEI. This CDR3 region has 13 residues. The CDR3 region is CASRDWDYNEQFF. The CDR3 DNA follows: TGTGCCAGCAGGGACTGGGACTACAATGAGCAGTTCTTC.

The CDR3 here is CASSSEVGLLETQYF. CDR3 bases: TGTGCCAGCAGCTCAGAGGTGGGGTTATTAGAGACCCAGTACTTC. The rearrangement uses TRBV7-6 and TRBJ2-5; D unclear. The CDR3 totals 15 residues. Germline V lookup: CDR1 SGHVS, CDR2 FNYEAQ. V was cut by 4 bases and J by 4 bases, with 16 bases left in between. The entire variable domain, with the rest obtained from reference TRBV7-6 and TRBJ2-5, is as follows: GAGVSQSPRYKVTKRGQDVALRCDPISGHVSLYWYRQALGQGPEFLTYFNYEAQQDKSGLPNDRFSAERPEGSISTLTIQRTEQRDSAMYRCASSSEVGLLETQYFGPGTRLLVL.

Points on this clone: Other nucleotide sequences in the sample specify the same CDR3. The V gene is TRBV4-3, the J gene TRBJ1-1; 9 bases match TRBD1. CDR3 length: 14 amino acids. V lost 4 bases and J lost 5; bases outside the gene matches: 5. CDR1 is LGHNA and CDR2 is YSLEER in the germline V gene. The CDR3 region has the DNA TGCGCCAGCAGCCTGGGACAGGGAGGGACTGAAGCTTTCTTT. Amino acid sequence: CASSLGQGGTEAFF.

The J gene is TRBJ1-3, the V gene TRBV10-3; maybe TRBD1 (6 bases). Germline CDR1 reads ENHRY; CDR2 reads SYGVKD. The CDR3 contains 14 residues. The V gene lost 10 bases and the J gene lost 0 bases, with 13 bases spanning the gap. Here the CDR3 reads CATKQGYSGNTIYF. CDR3 in DNA: TGTGCCACCAAACAGGGCTACTCTGGAAACACCATATATTTT.

This clone was counted a single time. The chain carries TRBV28 and TRBJ1-1; 8 bases are shared with TRBD1. Trimming cost V 5 bases and J 5 bases; bases outside gene matches: 10. Germline CDR1 reads MDHEN; CDR2 reads SYDVKM. This CDR3 is 15 amino acids long. The CDR3 nucleotides read TGTGCCAGCAGTACCCGGACAGGGCGACGAACTGAAGCTTTCTTT. This codes for CASSTRTGRRTEAFF.